What follows are 18 T cell receptor beta chains derived from one specimen sequenced in a study of cytomegalovirus exposure and HLA in healthy donors. The method was immunoSEQ multiplex PCR; TCRdb's version includes in-frame clones alone and lacks a portion of them. The sample contains tens of thousands of clones, 85% to 95% of which appear only once. The specimen was PBMCs. The source of these receptors is a man between 18 and 35 years old in good health and CMV-seropositive.

The chain couples TRBV2 to TRBJ2-1, with 10 bases matching TRBD2. CDR3 length equals 13 residues. With V trimmed by 4 bases and J by 10 bases, 4 bases remained unmatched. Germline V CDR1 and CDR2: SNHLY, FYNNEI. The CDR3 reads CASSGTSGVEQFF. CDR3 DNA sequence: TGTGCCAGCAGTGGGACTAGCGGAGTAGAGCAGTTCTTC.

V is TRBV14 and J is TRBJ1-1; D is perhaps TRBD1 (6 bases). V lost 0 bases and J lost 7, with 15 bases in between. The CDR3 length is 15 residues. The germline gives CDR1 SGHDN, CDR2 FVKESK. The CDR3 protein is CASSQEPSQGYEAFF. In nucleotides, the CDR3 is TGTGCCAGCAGCCAAGAACCTTCACAGGGATATGAAGCTTTCTTT.

The gene calls are TRBV21-1 and TRBJ2-3; no DNA check was done on the table's D call, TRBD1. TRBV21-1 is designated a pseudogene. This CDR3 is built from 16 residues. The CDR3 region has the DNA TGTGCCAGCAGCAACACGTGGGACAGGGGTACAGATACGCAGTATTTT. As protein: CASSNTWDRGTDTQYF.

As DNA, the CDR3 is TGTGCCAGCAGCGTAGGCCCACAGGACTATGGCTACACCTTC. This translates into CASSVGPQDYGYTF. The rearrangement links TRBV9 to TRBJ1-2; possible D gene TRBD1, 5 bases. Trimming took 0 bases from V and 3 from J, leaving 9 bases between them. The germline gives CDR1 SGDLS, CDR2 YYNGEE. The CDR3 consists of 14 residues.

The V gene is TRBV21-1, the J gene TRBJ2-7; the D segment call TRBD2 is taken from the table without a DNA check. TRBV21-1 constitutes a pseudogene. This CDR3 contains 15 residues. CDR3 sequence: CASSKKGLAQWEQYF. In DNA, the CDR3 is TGTGCCAGCAGCAAAAAAGGACTAGCCCAATGGGAGCAGTACTTC.

V usage is TRBV7-8 and J usage is TRBJ2-5; weak D call: TRBD2 (6 bases). Trimming removed 5 bases from V and 1 base from J, with 11 bases in between. The CDR3 contains 14 residues. Germline CDR1 SGHVS, CDR2 FQNEAQ. The CDR3, as DNA: TGTGCCAGCAGCCCGAGTAGCGGCCAAGAGACCCAGTACTTC. Translating it yields CASSPSSGQETQYF.

This chain links TRBV10-1 with TRBJ2-7; no clear D. CDR1 is WNHNN, CDR2 SYGVQD, per germline (reference sequence). The CDR3 is 13 amino acids. Deletions cut 4 bases from V and 1 base from J, with 8 bases between. The CDR3: CASSAPGSYEQYF. CDR3 sequence (DNA): TGCGCCAGCAGTGCCCCCGGGTCCTACGAGCAGTACTTC.

J is TRBJ2-7 and V is TRBV20-1; D not certain. CDR3 length: 11 residues. V lost 3 bases, J lost 7 bases, and 10 bases lay in between. Germline values: CDR1 DFQATT, CDR2 SNEGSKA (reference sequence). The CDR3 region is CSARVIYEQYF. The DNA of the CDR3 is TGCAGTGCTAGGGTCATCTATGAGCAGTACTTC.

The chain carries TRBV30 and TRBJ2-3; TRBD1 matches 9 bases. This CDR3 contains 14 residues. J lost 0 bases, V lost 8 bases, and 6 bases had no gene match. CDR1 is GTSNPN, CDR2 SVGIG, per germline (reference sequence). The CDR3 loop is CAIATGGSTDTQYF. The CDR3 nucleotides are TGTGCCATAGCGACAGGGGGGAGCACAGATACGCAGTATTTT.

The V and J genes are TRBV28 and TRBJ2-3; 7 nucleotides line up with TRBD1. Germline CDR1 reads MDHEN; CDR2 reads SYDVKM. Unmatched junction bases numbered 6, after V lost 5 bases and J lost 1 base. The CDR3 is 15 amino acids. The CDR3 is CASSPTGSRTDTQYF. The CDR3 coding sequence is TGTGCCAGCAGTCCGACAGGGTCCCGCACAGATACGCAGTATTTT. The full variable domain, completed using reference TRBV28 and TRBJ2-3, is DVKVTQSSRYLVKRTGEKVFLECVQDMDHENMFWYRQDPGLGLRLIYFSYDVKMKEKGDIPEGYSVSREKKERFSLILESASTNQTSMYLCASSPTGSRTDTQYFGPGTRLTVL.

The count of this clone is one. The chain recombines TRBV9 with TRBJ2-1; 9 nucleotides agree with TRBD1. The CDR3 has 16 amino acids. Germline trimming cut 0 bases from V and 7 bases from J; bases unmatched to any gene: 8. From germline, CDR1 is SGDLS and CDR2 YYNGEE. For the CDR3, the DNA is TGTGCCAGCAGCGTAGTCCGGGACAGGGCTTTAAATGAGCAGTTCTTC. It translates to CASSVVRDRALNEQFF.

The rearrangement links TRBV9 to TRBJ2-1; 10 nucleotides match TRBD2. CDR3 length equals 16 residues. The germline CDR1 and CDR2 sequences are SGDLS and YYNGEE. V shed 0 bases, J shed 7 bases, and the junction held 7 bases outside the gene matches. Here the CDR3 reads CASSVVELAGNNEQFF. In DNA, the CDR3 is TGTGCCAGCAGCGTAGTCGAACTAGCGGGAAATAATGAGCAGTTCTTC.

This chain connects TRBV18 to TRBJ2-2; TRBD1 might be the D (6 bases). Germline V CDR1 and CDR2: KGHSH, LQKENI. The V end lost 0 bases, the J end lost 7 bases, and 12 bases lay between the germline ends. The CDR3 spans 15 residues. The CDR3 sequence: CASSPPQGRIGELFF. The CDR3 DNA reads TGTGCCAGCTCACCACCACAGGGAAGGATCGGGGAGCTGTTTTTT.

The genes are TRBV11-2 and TRBJ1-3, with D maybe TRBD1 (5 bases). Germline CDR1 SGHAT, CDR2 FQNNGV. V was trimmed by 2 bases and J by 4 bases, leaving 9 bases between them. The CDR3 loop spans 14 amino acids. In DNA form, the CDR3 reads TGTGCCAGCAGCTTACTTCGACAGGGAAACACCATATATTTT. It codes for CASSLLRQGNTIYF.

This clone has a handful of counts. The chain joins TRBV6-4 to TRBJ2-1, with 12 bases fitting TRBD2. The V and J ends lost 3 bases and 7 bases, in that order; junction bases with no gene match: 4. This CDR3 is 15 amino acids long. Germline values: CDR1 MRHNA, CDR2 SNTAGT. The CDR3 nucleotides are TGTGCCAGCAGTGAACTAGCGGGAGGTCAAAATGAGCAGTTCTTC. It codes for CASSELAGGQNEQFF.

The rearrangement uses TRBV4-1 and TRBJ1-1, with D maybe TRBD1 (6 bases). The CDR3 covers 19 residues. Germline lookup yields CDR1 MGHRA and CDR2 YSYEKL. V was clipped by 0 bases and J by 0 bases, with 20 bases between them. This CDR3 is CASSQEYGAGVNMNTEAFF. Here the CDR3 DNA reads TGCGCCAGCAGCCAAGAATATGGGGCAGGGGTCAACATGAACACTGAAGCTTTCTTT.

This chain links TRBV11-2 with TRBJ2-7, with D tentatively TRBD2 (6 bases). Per germline, CDR1 SGHAT and CDR2 FQNNGV. There are 14 residues in the CDR3. Trimming stripped 5 bases from V and 4 bases from J, with 15 bases between. The CDR3 DNA sequence: TGTGCCAGCAGCCGAGGGACTCGCAGTTACGAGCAGTACTTC. Its translation is CASSRGTRSYEQYF.

This chain links TRBV18 with TRBJ1-1, with D unresolved. This CDR3 comprises 14 residues. V lost 3 bases to trimming and J lost 1 base, with 9 bases between them. The germline V gene encodes CDR1 KGHSH and CDR2 LQKENI. CDR3 DNA sequence: TGTGCCAGCTCACCGCGGACTGGGAACACTGAAGCTTTCTTT. The encoded protein is CASSPRTGNTEAFF.